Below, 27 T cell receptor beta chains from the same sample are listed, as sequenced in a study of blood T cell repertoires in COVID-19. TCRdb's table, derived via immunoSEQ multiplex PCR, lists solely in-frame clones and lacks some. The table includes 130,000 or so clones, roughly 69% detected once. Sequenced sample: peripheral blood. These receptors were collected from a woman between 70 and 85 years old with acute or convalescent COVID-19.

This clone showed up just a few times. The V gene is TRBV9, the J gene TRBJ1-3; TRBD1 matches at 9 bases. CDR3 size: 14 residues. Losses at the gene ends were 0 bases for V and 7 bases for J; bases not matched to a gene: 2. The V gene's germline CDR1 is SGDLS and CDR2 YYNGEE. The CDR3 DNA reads TGTGCCAGCAGCGTAGCACAGGGGGCCAACACCATATATTTT. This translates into CASSVAQGANTIYF.

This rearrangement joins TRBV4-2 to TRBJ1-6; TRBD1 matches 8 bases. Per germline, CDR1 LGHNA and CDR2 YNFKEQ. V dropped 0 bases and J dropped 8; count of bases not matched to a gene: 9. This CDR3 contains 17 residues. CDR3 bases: TGTGCCAGCAGCCAAGAAGTGGGAGGGGACAGGTATTCACCCCTCCACTTT. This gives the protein CASSQEVGGDRYSPLHF.

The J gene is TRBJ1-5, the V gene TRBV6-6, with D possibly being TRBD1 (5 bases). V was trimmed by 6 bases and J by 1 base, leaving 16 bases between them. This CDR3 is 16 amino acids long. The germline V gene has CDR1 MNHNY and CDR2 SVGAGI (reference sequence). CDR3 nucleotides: TGTGCCAGCAGAAGCGCGCAGGGCCGCAGCAATCAGCCCCAGCATTTT. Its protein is CASRSAQGRSNQPQHF.

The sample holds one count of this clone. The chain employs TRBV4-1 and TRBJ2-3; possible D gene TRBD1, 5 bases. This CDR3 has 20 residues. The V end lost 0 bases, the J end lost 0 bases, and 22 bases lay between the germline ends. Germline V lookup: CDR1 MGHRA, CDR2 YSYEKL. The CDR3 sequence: CASSQDRPMPGGHSTDTQYF. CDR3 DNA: TGCGCCAGCAGCCAAGACAGGCCCATGCCGGGCGGACACAGCACAGATACGCAGTATTTT.

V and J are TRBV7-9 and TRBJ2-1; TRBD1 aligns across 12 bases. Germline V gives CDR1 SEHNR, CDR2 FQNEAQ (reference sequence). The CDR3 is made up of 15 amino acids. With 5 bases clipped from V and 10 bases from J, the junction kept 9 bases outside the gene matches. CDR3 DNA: TGTGCCAGCAGCCTTACCGGGACAGGGGGCGGGGAGCAGTTCTTC. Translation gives CASSLTGTGGGEQFF.

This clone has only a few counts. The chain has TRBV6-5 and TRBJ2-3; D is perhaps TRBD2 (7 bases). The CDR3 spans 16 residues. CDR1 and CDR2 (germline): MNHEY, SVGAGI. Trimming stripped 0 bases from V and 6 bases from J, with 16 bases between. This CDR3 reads CASSYSRRGGPDTQYF. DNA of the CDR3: TGTGCCAGCAGTTACTCGAGGAGGGGGGGCCCTGATACGCAGTATTTT.

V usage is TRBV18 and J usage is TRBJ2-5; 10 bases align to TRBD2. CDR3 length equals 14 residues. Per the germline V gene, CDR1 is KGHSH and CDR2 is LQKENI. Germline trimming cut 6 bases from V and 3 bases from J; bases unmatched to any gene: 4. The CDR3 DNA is TGTGCCAGCTCTTCTCTAGCGGGAGAAGAGACCCAGTACTTC. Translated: CASSSLAGEETQYF.

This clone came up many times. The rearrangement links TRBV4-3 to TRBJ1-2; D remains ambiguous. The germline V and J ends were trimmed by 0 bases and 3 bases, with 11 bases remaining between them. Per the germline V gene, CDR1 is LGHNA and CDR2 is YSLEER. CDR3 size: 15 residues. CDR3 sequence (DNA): TGCGCCAGCAGCCAAGATTTTGGAGGTGACTATGGCTACACCTTC. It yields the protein CASSQDFGGDYGYTF.

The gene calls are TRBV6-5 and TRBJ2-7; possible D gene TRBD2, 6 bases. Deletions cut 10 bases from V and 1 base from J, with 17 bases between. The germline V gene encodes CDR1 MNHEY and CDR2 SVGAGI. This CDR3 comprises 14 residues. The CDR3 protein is CAMLFGTLSYEQYF. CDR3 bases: TGTGCCATGCTTTTTGGGACTTTGTCCTACGAGCAGTACTTC.

The CDR3 region is CASSLMGQSTDTQYF. DNA of the CDR3: TGTGCCAGCAGCCTCATGGGGCAAAGCACAGATACGCAGTATTTT. The J gene is TRBJ2-3, the V gene TRBV5-8; perhaps TRBD1 as D (5 bases). Germline lookup yields CDR1 SGHTS and CDR2 YDEGEE. Trimming left V 4 bases short and J 0 bases short, with 12 bases between. The CDR3 has 15 amino acids.

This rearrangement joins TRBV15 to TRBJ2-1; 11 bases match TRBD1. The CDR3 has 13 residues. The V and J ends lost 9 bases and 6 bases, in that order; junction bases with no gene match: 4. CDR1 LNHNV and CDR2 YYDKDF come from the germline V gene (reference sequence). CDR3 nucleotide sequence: TGTGCCACATCCGGGACAGGGGGCAATGAGCAGTTCTTC. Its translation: CATSGTGGNEQFF.

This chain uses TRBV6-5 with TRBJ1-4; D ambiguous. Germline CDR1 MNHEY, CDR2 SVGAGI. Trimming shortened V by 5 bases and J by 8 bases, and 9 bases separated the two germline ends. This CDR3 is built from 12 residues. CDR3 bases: TGTGCCAGCAGTCAGGTCGAGGAAAAACTGTTTTTT. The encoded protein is CASSQVEEKLFF.

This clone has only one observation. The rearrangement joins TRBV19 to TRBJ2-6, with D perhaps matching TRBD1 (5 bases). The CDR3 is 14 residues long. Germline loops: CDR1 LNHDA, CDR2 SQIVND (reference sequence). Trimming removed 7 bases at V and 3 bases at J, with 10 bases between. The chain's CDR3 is CASTTGGGANVLTF. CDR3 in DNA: TGTGCCAGTACTACAGGTGGTGGGGCCAACGTCCTGACTTTC.

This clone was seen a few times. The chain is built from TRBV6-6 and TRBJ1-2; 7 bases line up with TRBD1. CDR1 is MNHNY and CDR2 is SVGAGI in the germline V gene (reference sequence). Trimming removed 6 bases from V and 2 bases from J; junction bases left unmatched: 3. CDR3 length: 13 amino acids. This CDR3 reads CASRPGQNYGYTF. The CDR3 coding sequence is TGTGCCAGCAGACCGGGACAGAACTATGGCTACACCTTC.

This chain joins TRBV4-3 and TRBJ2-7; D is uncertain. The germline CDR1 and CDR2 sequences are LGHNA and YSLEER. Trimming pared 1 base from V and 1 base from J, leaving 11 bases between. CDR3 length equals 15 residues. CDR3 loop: CASSQALAASYEQYF. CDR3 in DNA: TGCGCCAGCAGCCAAGCATTGGCAGCGTCCTACGAGCAGTACTTC.

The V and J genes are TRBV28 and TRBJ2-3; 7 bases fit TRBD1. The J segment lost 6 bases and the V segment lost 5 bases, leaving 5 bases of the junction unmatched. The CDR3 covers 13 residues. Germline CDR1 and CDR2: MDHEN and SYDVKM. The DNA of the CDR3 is TGTGCCAGCAGTAGACAGGGATCGGATACGCAGTATTTT. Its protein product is CASSRQGSDTQYF.

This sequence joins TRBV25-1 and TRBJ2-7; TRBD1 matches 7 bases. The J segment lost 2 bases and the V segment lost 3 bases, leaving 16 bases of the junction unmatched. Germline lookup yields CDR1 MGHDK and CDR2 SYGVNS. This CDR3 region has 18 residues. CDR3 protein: CASSEDLRGTDETYEQYF. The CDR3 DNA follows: TGTGCCAGCAGTGAGGACCTCCGAGGGACAGATGAAACCTACGAGCAGTACTTC.

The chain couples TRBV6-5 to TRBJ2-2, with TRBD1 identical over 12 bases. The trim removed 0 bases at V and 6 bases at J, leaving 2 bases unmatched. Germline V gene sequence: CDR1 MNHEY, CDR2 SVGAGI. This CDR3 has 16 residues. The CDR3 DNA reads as TGTGCCAGCAGTTACTCCGGGACAGGGGGCTCCGGGGAGCTGTTTTTT. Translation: CASSYSGTGGSGELFF.

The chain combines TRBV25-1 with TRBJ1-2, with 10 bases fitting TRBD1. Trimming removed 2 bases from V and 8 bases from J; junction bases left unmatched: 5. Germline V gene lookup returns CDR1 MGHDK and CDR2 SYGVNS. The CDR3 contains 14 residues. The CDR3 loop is CASSEGQGVRGYTF. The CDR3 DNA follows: TGTGCCAGCAGTGAAGGACAGGGGGTAAGAGGCTACACCTTC.

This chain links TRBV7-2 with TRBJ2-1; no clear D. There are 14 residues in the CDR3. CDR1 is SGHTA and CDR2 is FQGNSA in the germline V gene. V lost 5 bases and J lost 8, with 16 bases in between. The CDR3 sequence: CASSTYSSTDEQFF. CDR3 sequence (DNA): TGTGCCAGCAGCACTTACAGTAGTACCGATGAGCAGTTCTTC.

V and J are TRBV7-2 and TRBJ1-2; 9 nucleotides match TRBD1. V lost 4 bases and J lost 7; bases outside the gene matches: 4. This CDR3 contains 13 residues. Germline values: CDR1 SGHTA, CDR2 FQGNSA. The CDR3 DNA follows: TGTGCCAGCAGCTCAAACAGGGGGCTTGGCTACACCTTC. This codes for CASSSNRGLGYTF.

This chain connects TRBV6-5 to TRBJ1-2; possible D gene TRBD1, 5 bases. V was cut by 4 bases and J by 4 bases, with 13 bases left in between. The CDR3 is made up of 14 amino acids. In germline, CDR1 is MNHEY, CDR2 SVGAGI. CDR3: CASSLGQGTYGYTF. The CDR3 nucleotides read TGTGCCAGCAGTTTGGGGCAGGGAACCTATGGCTACACCTTC.

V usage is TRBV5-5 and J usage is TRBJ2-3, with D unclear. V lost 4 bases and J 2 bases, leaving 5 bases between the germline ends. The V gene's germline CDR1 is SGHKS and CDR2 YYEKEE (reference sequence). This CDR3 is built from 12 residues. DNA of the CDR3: TGTGCCAGCAGCCAGGACACAGATACGCAGTATTTT. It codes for CASSQDTDTQYF.

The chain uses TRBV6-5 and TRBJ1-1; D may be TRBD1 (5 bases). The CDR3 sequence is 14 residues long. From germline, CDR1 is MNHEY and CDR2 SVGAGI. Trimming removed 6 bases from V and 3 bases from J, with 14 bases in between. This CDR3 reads CASRPRMGHTEAFF. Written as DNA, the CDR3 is TGTGCCAGCAGGCCCCGGATGGGGCACACTGAAGCTTTCTTT.

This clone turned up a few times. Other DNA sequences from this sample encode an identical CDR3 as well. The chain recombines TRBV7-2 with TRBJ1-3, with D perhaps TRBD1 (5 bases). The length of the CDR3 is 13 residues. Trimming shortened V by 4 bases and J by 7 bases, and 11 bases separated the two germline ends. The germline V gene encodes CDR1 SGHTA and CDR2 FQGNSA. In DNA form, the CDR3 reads TGTGCCAGCAGCTCCAGTTCAGGGAACACCATATATTTT. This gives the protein CASSSSSGNTIYF.

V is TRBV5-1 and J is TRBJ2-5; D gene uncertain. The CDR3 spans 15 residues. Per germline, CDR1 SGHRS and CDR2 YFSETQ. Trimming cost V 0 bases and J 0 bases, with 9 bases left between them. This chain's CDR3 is CASSLAYGYQETQYF. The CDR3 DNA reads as TGCGCCAGCAGCTTGGCCTACGGGTACCAAGAGACCCAGTACTTC.

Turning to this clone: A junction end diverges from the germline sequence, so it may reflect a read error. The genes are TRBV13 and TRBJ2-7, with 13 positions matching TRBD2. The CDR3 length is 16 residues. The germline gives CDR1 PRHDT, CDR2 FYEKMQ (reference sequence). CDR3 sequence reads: CASSIGGLAGSYEQYF. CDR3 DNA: TGTGCCAGCAGCATAGGGGGACTAGCGGGGTCCTACGAGCAGTACTTC.